These 12 T cell receptor beta chains were all obtained from the same sample, sequenced in a study of shared clonotypes between healthy human individuals (dated by TCRdb to between 2020 and 2021). Libraries were prepared through the immunoSEQ multiplex PCR assay. This immuneACCESS table, as held by TCRdb, lists in-frame sequences with V and J called but not all clones. Of the missing ones, under half trace to an unresolved V gene in checked studies; the others have no known cause. Within this sample are 2 million to 3 million clones, with 80% to 95% of them counted one time only. In total, the top ten clones hold roughly 0.39% of the sample. The sample consisted of naive CD4+ T cells from PBMCs. Read against the paper, the sample's cell subset or site label means: CD45RA+ positively selected. The source of these receptors is a man in his late teens or twenties in good health. Some clones in this sample may be carry-over from other donors' samples.

The rearrangement links TRBV5-1 to TRBJ1-2; D is ambiguous. Germline CDR1 is SGHRS and CDR2 is YFSETQ. The V end was cut by 4 bases, the J end by 9 bases, with 16 bases between. The CDR3 is 13 residues long. The CDR3 nucleotides read TGCGCCAGCAGCCCGGGGTTTGAGGGTAGCTACACCTTC. It encodes CASSPGFEGSYTF.

J is TRBJ1-1 and V is TRBV4-2; D might be TRBD1 (6 bases). There are 16 residues in the CDR3. Deletions cut 4 bases from V and 8 bases from J, with 23 bases between. Germline V gives CDR1 LGHNA, CDR2 YNFKEQ. CDR3 loop: CASSPPGPRGNGEAFF. CDR3 sequence (DNA): TGTGCCAGCAGCCCTCCCGGGCCCAGGGGCAACGGGGAAGCTTTCTTT.

J is TRBJ2-1 and V is TRBV9; TRBD1 or TRBD2 may be the D gene (5 bases each). CDR1 is SGDLS and CDR2 is YYNGEE in the germline V gene. V dropped 3 bases and J dropped 2 bases, with 12 bases sitting between them. This CDR3 spans 15 amino acids. CDR3 DNA: TGTGCCAGCAGCGAGAGGGGCCCCCCCTACAATGAGCAGTTCTTC. As protein: CASSERGPPYNEQFF.

The chain combines TRBV5-1 with TRBJ2-6, with D maybe TRBD2 (5 bases). Germline CDR1 reads SGHRS; CDR2 reads YFSETQ. V lost 4 bases to trimming and J lost 2 bases, with 7 bases between them. The CDR3 contains 14 residues. The CDR3 sequence: CASSGGPGANVLTF. DNA for the CDR3: TGCGCCAGCAGCGGAGGACCTGGGGCCAACGTCCTGACTTTC.

CDR3 region: CASSLGLAGGPTYEQYF. CDR3 in DNA: TGCGCCAGCAGCCTGGGGCTAGCGGGAGGGCCTACCTACGAGCAGTACTTC. This chain joins TRBV4-3 and TRBJ2-7; TRBD2 aligns across 12 bases. The CDR3 extends over 17 amino acids. V shed 4 bases and J 2 bases; nucleotides not matched to a gene: 9. The germline V gene has CDR1 LGHNA and CDR2 YSLEER.

The chain joins TRBV6-5 to TRBJ1-3; D is unclear. V dropped 5 bases and J dropped 8 bases, with 13 bases sitting between them. Germline lookup yields CDR1 MNHEY and CDR2 SVGAGI. The CDR3 extends over 13 amino acids. The CDR3 DNA is TGTGCCAGCAGTGAAGCGAGAGGAGACACCATATATTTT. Its protein product is CASSEARGDTIYF.

The V and J genes are TRBV2 and TRBJ2-7; 7 nucleotides agree with TRBD1. V shed 7 bases and J 6 bases; nucleotides not matched to a gene: 9. Germline values: CDR1 SNHLY, CDR2 FYNNEI. This CDR3 spans 13 amino acids. CDR3 amino acids: CASTGQVQSEQYF. Here the CDR3 DNA reads TGTGCCAGCACCGGACAGGTTCAGTCCGAGCAGTACTTC.

The CDR3 sequence is CASSQPGQGLTQYF. The CDR3 nucleotides read TGCGCCAGCAGCCAACCAGGACAGGGGTTGACGCAGTATTTT. V usage is TRBV4-1 and J usage is TRBJ2-3; 9 bases line up with TRBD1. The CDR3 is made up of 14 amino acids. Trimming at V came to 2 bases and at J to 9 bases, leaving 6 bases not matched to a gene. Germline V gene data show CDR1 as MGHRA and CDR2 as YSYEKL.

The chain has TRBV18 and TRBJ2-3; D not certain. The CDR3 totals 18 residues. Germline V gives CDR1 KGHSH, CDR2 LQKENI. Trimming left V 4 bases short and J 0 bases short, with 20 bases between. The CDR3 region is CASSRFELRKTSTDTQYF. CDR3 sequence (DNA): TGTGCCAGCTCACGATTCGAACTTAGGAAAACTAGCACAGATACGCAGTATTTT.

A note on this clone: Other nucleotide sequences in the sample specify the same CDR3. The V and J genes are TRBV11-2 and TRBJ1-5; D is ambiguous. V was shortened by 3 bases and J by 1 base, with 7 bases between the two germline ends. CDR1 and CDR2 (germline): SGHAT, FQNNGV. CDR3 size: 14 residues. The CDR3, as DNA: TGTGCCAGCAGCTTGACGGGGAGCAATCAGCCCCAGCATTTT. This sequence encodes CASSLTGSNQPQHF.

This chain connects TRBV7-2 to TRBJ2-7; possible D gene TRBD2, 6 bases. The CDR3 length is 16 residues. Trimming took 0 bases from V and 2 from J, leaving 14 bases between them. Germline loops: CDR1 SGHTA, CDR2 FQGNSA. The CDR3 spells CASSLADGGATYEQYF. In DNA, the CDR3 is TGTGCCAGCAGCTTAGCGGACGGCGGGGCTACCTACGAGCAGTACTTC.

The chain is built from TRBV27 and TRBJ2-5; D might be TRBD1 or TRBD2, each matching 5 bases. The CDR3 is 14 amino acids. Germline CDR1 and CDR2: MNHEY and SMNVEV (reference sequence). V was cut by 5 bases and J by 2 bases, with 12 bases left in between. CDR3 coding DNA: TGTGCCAGCAGTGCCAGGGACGGACAAGAGACCCAGTACTTC. Its translation is CASSARDGQETQYF.